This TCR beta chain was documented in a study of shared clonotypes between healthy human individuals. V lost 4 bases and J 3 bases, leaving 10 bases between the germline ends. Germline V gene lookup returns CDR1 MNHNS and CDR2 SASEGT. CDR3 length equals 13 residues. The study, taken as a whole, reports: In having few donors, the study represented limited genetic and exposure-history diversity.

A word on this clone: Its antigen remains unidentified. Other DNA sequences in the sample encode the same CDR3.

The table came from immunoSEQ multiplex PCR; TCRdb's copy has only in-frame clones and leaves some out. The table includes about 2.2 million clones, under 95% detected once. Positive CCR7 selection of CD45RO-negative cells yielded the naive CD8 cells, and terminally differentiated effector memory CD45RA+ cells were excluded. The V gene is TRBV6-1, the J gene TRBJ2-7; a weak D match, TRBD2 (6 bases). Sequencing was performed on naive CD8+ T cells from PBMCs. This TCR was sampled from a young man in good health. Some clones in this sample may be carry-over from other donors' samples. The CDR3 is CASSGGTVYEQYF. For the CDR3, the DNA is TGTGCCAGCAGTGGCGGGACTGTCTACGAGCAGTACTTC.